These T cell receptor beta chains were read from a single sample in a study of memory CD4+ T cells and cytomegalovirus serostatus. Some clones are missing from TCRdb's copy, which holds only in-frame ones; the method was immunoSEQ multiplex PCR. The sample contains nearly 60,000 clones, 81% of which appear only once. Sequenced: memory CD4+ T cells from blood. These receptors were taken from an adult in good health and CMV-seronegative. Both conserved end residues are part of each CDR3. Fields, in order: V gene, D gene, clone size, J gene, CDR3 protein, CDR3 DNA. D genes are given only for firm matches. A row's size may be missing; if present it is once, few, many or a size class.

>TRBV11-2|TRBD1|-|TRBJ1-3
CASSPDRIIGNTIYF
TGTGCCAGCAGCCCGGACAGGATTATCGGAAACACCATATATTTT
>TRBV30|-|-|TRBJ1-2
CAWSVKGSYGYTF
TGTGCCTGGAGTGTAAAGGGGTCCTATGGCTACACCTTC
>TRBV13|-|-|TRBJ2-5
CASSPFDRRETQYF
TGTGCCAGCAGCCCCTTCGACAGGAGAGAGACCCAGTACTTC
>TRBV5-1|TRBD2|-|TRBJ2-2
CASSSLAGANTGELFF
TGCGCCAGCAGCTCCCTAGCGGGGGCGAACACCGGGGAGCTGTTTTTT
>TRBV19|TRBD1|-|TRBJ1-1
CASSILGTGLVAFF
TGTGCCAGTAGTATCCTCGGGACAGGCCTAGTCGCTTTCTTT
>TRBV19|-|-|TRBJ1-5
CASSLSFGNQPQHF
TGTGCCAGTAGTCTTAGTTTTGGCAATCAGCCCCAGCATTTT
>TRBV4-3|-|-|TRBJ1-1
CASSRETGGTEAFF
TGCGCCAGCAGCCGAGAGACGGGGGGCACTGAAGCTTTCTTT
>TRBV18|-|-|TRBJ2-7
CASSPSRGETYEQYF
TGTGCCAGCTCACCCTCTAGGGGCGAAACCTACGAGCAGTACTTC
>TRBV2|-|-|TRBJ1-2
CASPRGDRYGYTF
TGTGCCAGCCCGAGGGGGGATCGCTATGGCTACACCTTC
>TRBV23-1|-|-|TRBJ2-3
CASTPRTVYTQYF
TGCGCCAGCACCCCACGTACCGTGTATACGCAGTATTTT
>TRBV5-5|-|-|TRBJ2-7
CASSTGPRASEQYF
TGTGCCAGCAGCACCGGGCCCCGAGCCTCCGAGCAGTACTTC
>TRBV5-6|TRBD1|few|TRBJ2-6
CASRAGQGDNVLTF
TGTGCCAGCAGGGCCGGACAGGGGGACAACGTCCTGACTTTC
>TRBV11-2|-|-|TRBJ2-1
CASSRPLGGNEQFF
TGTGCCAGCAGCCGACCGTTAGGGGGCAATGAGCAGTTCTTC
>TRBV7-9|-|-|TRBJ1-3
CASSLEGYGNTIYF
TGTGCCAGCAGCTTAGAGGGATATGGAAACACCATATATTTT
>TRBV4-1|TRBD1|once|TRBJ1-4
CASSRPGQGDYWKLFF
TGCGCCAGCAGCCGCCCGGGACAGGGAGATTATTGGAAACTGTTTTTT
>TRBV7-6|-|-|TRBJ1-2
CASSPERAWGYTF
TGTGCCAGCAGCCCCGAGAGAGCCTGGGGCTACACCTTC
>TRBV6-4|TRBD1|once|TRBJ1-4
CASSDSKGALELFF
TGTGCCAGCAGTGACTCGAAGGGGGCGCTTGAACTGTTTTTT
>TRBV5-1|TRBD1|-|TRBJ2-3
CASSLAGGDTQYF
TGCGCCAGCAGCTTGGCAGGGGGAGATACGCAGTATTTT
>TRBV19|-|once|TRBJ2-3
CASSPTSRADTQYF
TGTGCCAGTAGTCCGACCTCGAGGGCAGATACGCAGTATTTT
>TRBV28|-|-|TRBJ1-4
CASRALEPLGEKLFF
TGTGCCAGCAGGGCCTTAGAGCCTTTGGGTGAAAAACTGTTTTTT
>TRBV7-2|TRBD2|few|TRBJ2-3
CASSPGLAGGLGTQYF
TGTGCCAGCAGCCCCGGACTAGCGGGAGGGTTAGGTACGCAGTATTTT
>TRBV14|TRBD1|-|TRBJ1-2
CASSQAPWTGKRRGYTF
TGTGCCAGCAGCCAAGCCCCCTGGACAGGGAAGCGCCGTGGCTACACCTTC
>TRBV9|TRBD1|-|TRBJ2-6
CASSVMSGGSGANVLTF
TGTGCCAGCAGCGTAATGTCAGGGGGCTCTGGGGCCAACGTCCTGACTTTC
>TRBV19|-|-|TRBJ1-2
CASSDRIYGYTF
TGTGCCAGTTCCGACAGAATCTATGGCTACACCTTC
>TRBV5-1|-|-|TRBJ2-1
CASSPSPPGNEQFF
TGCGCCAGCAGCCCATCCCCCCCAGGCAATGAGCAGTTCTTC
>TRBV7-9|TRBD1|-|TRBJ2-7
CASSPITGTASSYEQYF
TGTGCCAGCAGCCCAATAACCGGGACAGCGAGCTCCTACGAGCAGTACTTC
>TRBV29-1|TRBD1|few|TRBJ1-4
CSVARAGGEKLFF
TGCAGCGTTGCCAGGGCAGGGGGAGAAAAACTGTTTTTT
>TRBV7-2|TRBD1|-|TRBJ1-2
CASSPGRTGLYGYTF
TGTGCCAGCAGCCCGGGTCGGACAGGGTTATATGGCTACACCTTC
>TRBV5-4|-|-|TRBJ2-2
CASSPGTNTGELFF
TGTGCCAGCAGCCCGGGGACGAACACCGGGGAGCTGTTTTTT